The sequence of this TCR beta chain was determined in a study of T cells after yellow fever vaccination. Per germline, CDR1 SGDLS and CDR2 YYNGEE. V was clipped by 3 bases and J by 7 bases, with 14 bases between them. The CDR3 is 13 amino acids. Conversion of TCR transcripts into cDNA relied on 5'RACE template switching, which added a universal primer site and UMIs. TCRdb recomputed calls from the 5' RACE reads with MiXCR, one row per CDR3 protein. The data show some 400,000 distinct CDR3 sequences, around a sixth seen once. Specimen: PBMCs, collected before the yellow fever booster vaccination. The TCR comes from a young man who received the YFV17D yellow fever vaccine. The chain employs TRBV9 and TRBJ2-7, with D perhaps TRBD2 (7 bases). CDR3 DNA: TGTGCCAGCAGCGGCCAAGGGGGGGAAGAGCAGTACTTC. Protein: CASSGQGGEEQYF.